The subject of this entry is one T cell receptor (beta chain). The target antigen is unknown. These data are taken from a study of T cells after yellow fever vaccination. In making TCR cDNA, 5'RACE template switching added a universal primer site and UMIs to it. TCRdb reanalysed the 5' RACE reads using MiXCR and keeps one entry per CDR3 protein. Of hundreds of thousands of distinct CDR3 sequences in the sample, approximately 10% were seen once. Points from the study as a whole: Shared CD4/CD8 clonotypes were a small share, likely from convergent recombination. Boosting was followed by the reappearance of most primary-vaccination clones (around 95% CD4, 70% to 90% CD8).

The starting material was CD4+ T cells sorted from PBMCs, obtained 5 days after the yellow fever booster vaccination. This clonotype originated in a young man who received the YFV17D yellow fever vaccine.

CDR3 DNA sequence: TGTGCCAGCAGTCGGTTGGGGTTCGAGCAGTACGTC. It specifies CASSRLGFEQYV. The chain employs TRBV9 and TRBJ2-7; no reliable D call. Germline assignment: CDR1 SGDLS and CDR2 YYNGEE. There are 12 residues in the CDR3. V lost 5 bases and J lost 6, with 12 bases in between.